The clone carrying this T cell receptor (beta chain) was observed at least ten times. Antigen specificity is unknown. TCRbeta library construction was performed incorporating unique molecular identifiers. TCRdb called the PCR reads again in MiXCR, with one record for every CDR3 protein. The sample has 150,000 to 200,000 distinct CDR3 sequences; around 10% are singletons. This record comes from a study of T-cell reconstitution after alpha-beta-depleted transplantation in children. The V gene lost 5 bases and the J gene lost 4 bases, with 10 bases spanning the gap. The CDR3 runs 13 residues. CDR1 is SGHTA, CDR2 FQGNSA, per germline. Findings and limits, study-wide: In patients about two months after transplant, alpha-beta T cells reportedly arose from several hundred expanded graft clones. At day 60, the high TCRbeta diversity found in some patients originated from recipient T cells and thymic progenitors that had survived. Hyperexpanded clones declined; after one year, newly produced T cells mostly supplied diversity.

The source of this sequence is a boy between 2 and 15 years old with acute myeloid leukemia, due to receive a stem cell transplant. J is TRBJ2-3 and V is TRBV7-2; D remains ambiguous. Sequenced material: PBMCs, taken before TCRalphabeta/CD19-depleted stem cell transplant. The CDR3 bases are TGTGCCAGCAGCCCCCAGCCGTCAGATACGCAGTATTTT. Its translation is CASSPQPSDTQYF.